This T cell receptor (beta chain) was documented in a study of blood T cell repertoires in COVID-19. On the study more broadly: Samples came from the United States, Italy and Spain, spanning acute and convalescent COVID-19.

Libraries were prepared by immunoSEQ multiplex PCR; TCRdb keeps only in-frame clonotypes and omits some of them. This table has 210,000 or so clones, more than 70% appearing once. The receptor was derived from an older woman with acute or convalescent COVID-19. Sequencing was done on a sample of peripheral blood.

CDR3 sequence: CASKDWNSPLHF. CDR3 nucleotides: TGTGCCAGTAAGGACTGGAATTCACCCCTCCACTTT. The genes are TRBV2 and TRBJ1-6; D unclear. Trimming shortened V by 9 bases and J by 7 bases, and 10 bases separated the two germline ends. The germline V gene encodes CDR1 SNHLY and CDR2 FYNNEI. The CDR3 covers 12 residues. Full variable domain (rest looked up from reference TRBV2 and TRBJ1-6): EPEVTQTPSHQVTQMGQEVILRCVPISNHLYFYWYRQILGQKVEFLVSFYNNEISEKSEIFDDQFSVERPDGSNFTLKIRSTKLEDSAMYFCASKDWNSPLHFGNGTRLTVT.